The 32 T cell receptor beta chains below were found in one sample sequenced in a study of blood T cells in healthy people across ages. Together with a sample-barcoded 5' primer, a J-beta primer mix was included in a second PCR lasting about 7 to 11 cycles. From the 5' RACE reads, TCRdb called clonotypes with MiXCR, one entry per CDR3 protein. The table records 1.5 million to 2 million distinct CDR3 sequences, 34% of them present only once. Specimen: blood. These receptor sequences come from a woman in her thirties in good health.

The chain joins TRBV2 to TRBJ2-1, with a weak D call TRBD2 (5 bases). Trimming removed 4 bases at V and 2 bases at J, with 15 bases between. Germline V gene lookup returns CDR1 SNHLY and CDR2 FYNNEI. This CDR3 region has 16 residues. CDR3 protein: CASSGGELPPYNEQFF. DNA of the CDR3: TGTGCCAGCAGTGGTGGGGAGCTCCCCCCCTACAATGAGCAGTTCTTC.

The chain combines TRBV5-1 with TRBJ2-1; either TRBD1 or TRBD2 may supply D (6 bases each). Deletions cut 4 bases from V and 7 bases from J, with 18 bases between. CDR3 length: 15 residues. Germline-derived CDR1 and CDR2 are SGHRS and YFSETQ. CDR3: CASSASGAGGNEQFF. The CDR3 region has the DNA TGCGCCAGCAGCGCGTCGGGGGCCGGAGGAAATGAGCAGTTCTTC.

The V gene is TRBV20-1, the J gene TRBJ2-1, with D hard to call. The CDR3 consists of 9 residues. The germline CDR1 and CDR2 sequences are DFQATT and SNEGSKA (reference sequence). The CDR3 DNA sequence: TGCAGAGCATTCAATGAGCAGTTCTTC. The encoded protein is CRAFNEQFF.

This clonotype has only a few counts. The chain has TRBV7-2 and TRBJ2-1; 7 bases line up with TRBD2. Trimming removed 1 base from V and 4 bases from J; junction bases left unmatched: 10. Germline CDR1 and CDR2: SGHTA and FQGNSA. The CDR3 runs to 17 residues. The DNA for the CDR3 is TGTGCCAGCAGCTTAGGATATCAGCGGGGCGGGTACAATGAGCAGTTCTTC. This sequence encodes CASSLGYQRGGYNEQFF. The full variable domain, with the rest looked up from reference TRBV7-2 and TRBJ2-1, is GAGVSQSPSNKVTEKGKDVELRCDPISGHTALYWYRQSLGQGLEFLIYFQGNSAPDKSGLPSDRFSAERTGGSVSTLTIQRTQQEDSAVYLCASSLGYQRGGYNEQFFGPGTRLTVL.

The chain combines TRBV7-9 with TRBJ2-6, with TRBD2 as a possible D gene (6 bases). The ends were cut back, 3 bases at V and 3 bases at J, with 15 bases in the middle. This CDR3 has 17 residues. Germline V lookup: CDR1 SEHNR, CDR2 FQNEAQ (reference sequence). CDR3 residues: CASSFVWTEGGANVLTF. The CDR3 bases are TGTGCCAGCAGCTTTGTATGGACGGAGGGTGGGGCCAACGTCCTGACTTTC.

Ten or more counts support this clonotype. The chain joins TRBV5-1 to TRBJ2-1; tentative D call: TRBD1 (5 bases). V was trimmed by 2 bases and J by 5 bases, leaving 11 bases between them. The CDR3 runs to 14 residues. Germline assignment: CDR1 SGHRS and CDR2 YFSETQ. The CDR3 reads CASSFLGRDNEQFF. The CDR3 DNA sequence: TGCGCCAGCAGCTTCCTCGGCAGGGACAATGAGCAGTTCTTC. Using reference TRBV5-1 and TRBJ2-1 for the parts outside the CDR3, the full variable domain is KAGVTQTPRYLIKTRGQQVTLSCSPISGHRSVSWYQQTPGQGLQFLFEYFSETQRNKGNFPGRFSGRQFSNSRSEMNVSTLELGDSALYLCASSFLGRDNEQFFGPGTRLTVL.

This chain uses TRBV5-1 with TRBJ2-6, with no clear D. The length of the CDR3 is 15 residues. V lost 1 base and J lost 0, with 5 bases in between. From germline, CDR1 is SGHRS and CDR2 YFSETQ. The CDR3: CASSLQFSGANVLTF. CDR3 nucleotide sequence: TGCGCCAGCAGCTTGCAATTCTCTGGGGCCAACGTCCTGACTTTC.

This clonotype was recorded a few times. The CDR3 DNA is TGTGCCAGCGCCGCCAAGGCGGGGGACTACAATGAGCAGTTCTTC. This codes for CASAAKAGDYNEQFF. This chain links TRBV6-5 with TRBJ2-1, with 7 bases aligning to TRBD2. Looked up from germline, CDR1 is MNHEY and CDR2 is SVGAGI. The CDR3 contains 15 residues. V lost 8 bases and J lost 3; bases outside the gene matches: 10.

The V gene is TRBV2, the J gene TRBJ1-2, with TRBD1 identical over 9 bases. The junction had 4 bases not matched to a gene; V was cut back by 4 bases and J by 7 bases. Germline V gene sequence: CDR1 SNHLY, CDR2 FYNNEI. The CDR3 extends over 13 amino acids. The CDR3 reads CASSGDRVSGYTF. CDR3 sequence (DNA): TGTGCCAGCAGTGGGGACAGGGTGTCTGGCTACACCTTC.

Written as DNA, the CDR3 is TGTGCCAGTTCGTCTGGAGTGCTGAATGAGCAGTTCTTC. Its translation: CASSSGVLNEQFF. This chain links TRBV19 with TRBJ2-1; D unresolved. Trimming removed 8 bases at V and 7 bases at J, with 15 bases between. CDR3 size: 13 residues. Per germline, CDR1 LNHDA and CDR2 SQIVND (reference sequence).

The chain employs TRBV27 and TRBJ2-7; D possibly uses TRBD1 or TRBD2 (5 bases each). CDR1 is MNHEY, CDR2 SMNVEV, per germline (reference sequence). The CDR3 contains 16 residues. Trimming took 4 bases from V and 3 from J, leaving 19 bases between them. The CDR3 bases are TGTGCCAGCAGTTCTTTCCCCGCCGGGACCTACTACGAGCAGTACTTC. Translating gives CASSSFPAGTYYEQYF.

In regard to this clonotype: Relative to the germline gene, one junction end is altered; a read error may explain this. The V call is TRBV12-3 or TRBV12-4, the J call TRBJ2-3, with TRBD2 as a possible D gene (5 bases). The CDR3 covers 12 residues. This CDR3 reads CAGSLLGDTQYF. The CDR3 nucleotides read TGTGCCGGCAGTTTACTAGGGGATACGCAGTATTTT.

The gene calls are TRBV7-9 and TRBJ2-7; D call uncertain. CDR3 length: 14 amino acids. The germline CDR1 and CDR2 sequences are SEHNR and FQNEAQ (reference sequence). The V end was cut by 9 bases, the J end by 7 bases, with 22 bases between. CDR3 nucleotides: TGTGCCAGTAGCCCGGAGACCATCTCGCGGGAGCAGTACTTC. Translated: CASSPETISREQYF.

The V and J genes are TRBV5-1 and TRBJ2-5, with D possibly being TRBD2 (6 bases). CDR1 is SGHRS, CDR2 YFSETQ, per germline. V was cut by 5 bases and J by 5 bases, with 13 bases left in between. CDR3 length: 13 amino acids. The CDR3 here is CASSRTRDETQYF. The CDR3 nucleotides read TGCGCCAGCAGTCGGACGCGGGACGAGACCCAGTACTTC.

This clonotype was seen more than once but under ten times. The chain carries TRBV2 and TRBJ2-5; 13 bases are a match to TRBD2. J lost 5 bases, V lost 4 bases, and 4 bases had no gene match. CDR3 length: 15 residues. Germline V gives CDR1 SNHLY, CDR2 FYNNEI. The CDR3 DNA reads as TGTGCCAGCAGTGTCGAACTAGCGGGGGGGGAGACCCAGTACTTC. Protein product: CASSVELAGGETQYF.

The V gene is TRBV9, the J gene TRBJ2-1; TRBD2 might be the D (6 bases). This CDR3 is built from 17 residues. Germline CDR1 reads SGDLS; CDR2 reads YYNGEE. V dropped 1 base and J dropped 3 bases, with 17 bases sitting between them. Written as DNA, the CDR3 is TGTGCCAGCAGCGTACGACCCCCGGGGGAGGACTACAATGAGCAGTTCTTC. It specifies CASSVRPPGEDYNEQFF.

This clonotype was seen at least ten times. This chain uses TRBV3-1 with TRBJ2-3, with TRBD2 matching 8 bases. Germline values: CDR1 LGHDT, CDR2 YNNKEL (reference sequence). With 2 bases clipped from V and 7 bases from J, the junction kept 14 bases outside the gene matches. The CDR3 spans 17 residues. In DNA form, the CDR3 reads TGTGCCAGCAGCCAAAGGACTAGCAGCGGGAGAACCTATACGCAGTATTTT. Translation gives CASSQRTSSGRTYTQYF.

This clonotype was observed a handful of times. The chain links TRBV12-3 or TRBV12-4 to TRBJ2-3, with D possibly being TRBD1 or TRBD2 (6 bases each). The CDR3 is made up of 16 amino acids. Trimming pared 3 bases from V and 2 bases from J, leaving 15 bases between. CDR3 nucleotides: TGTGCCAGCAGTTTGTGGGGGGCCATGACCACAGATACGCAGTATTTT. It translates to CASSLWGAMTTDTQYF.

This clonotype was seen only a few times. The chain couples TRBV5-6 to TRBJ2-3; 9 bases are shared with TRBD2. The V gene end was trimmed by 5 bases and the J gene end by 2 bases; junction bases not matched to a gene: 12. The CDR3 is 17 amino acids. The V gene's germline CDR1 is SGHDT and CDR2 YYEEEE. The CDR3: CASSMEGLAGNTDTQYF. The DNA for the CDR3 is TGTGCCAGCAGTATGGAGGGCCTAGCGGGGAACACAGATACGCAGTATTTT.

This clonotype occurred a few times. This chain uses TRBV20-1 with TRBJ2-1; 12 nucleotides agree with TRBD2. The CDR3 has 15 residues. Germline lookup yields CDR1 DFQATT and CDR2 SNEGSKA (reference sequence). Trimming at V came to 6 bases and at J to 2 bases, leaving 5 bases not matched to a gene. The CDR3 is CSAYTSGGPYNEQFF. CDR3 DNA sequence: TGCAGTGCGTATACTAGCGGGGGGCCCTACAATGAGCAGTTCTTC.

CDR3 sequence (DNA): TGCAGTGCGAGGGGCGGGAGGGACTACGAGCAGTACTTC. Translating gives CSARGGRDYEQYF. This chain uses TRBV20-1 with TRBJ2-7; the match to TRBD2 covers 9 bases. The CDR3 contains 13 residues. The V gene end was trimmed by 6 bases and the J gene end by 3 bases; junction bases not matched to a gene: 6. CDR1 is DFQATT, CDR2 SNEGSKA, per germline (reference sequence).

In its sample, this clonotype was seen a few times. The V gene is TRBV6-5, the J gene TRBJ2-5; 8 bases fit TRBD2. The ends lost 5 bases at V and 4 bases at J; junction bases unmatched: 6. The length of the CDR3 is 14 residues. The germline V gene has CDR1 MNHEY and CDR2 SVGAGI. The CDR3 reads CASSLSGSAETQYF. The CDR3, as DNA: TGTGCCAGCAGTCTGAGCGGGAGCGCAGAGACCCAGTACTTC.

This clonotype was observed a handful of times. The chain has TRBV5-1 and TRBJ1-5; weak D call: TRBD1 (5 bases). V was pared by 4 bases and J by 7 bases, with 18 bases between. The CDR3 has 15 residues. CDR1 is SGHRS and CDR2 is YFSETQ in the germline V gene. The CDR3 loop reads CASSRSGDSNQPQHF. In DNA form, the CDR3 reads TGCGCCAGCAGCCGGTCGGGGGACTCGAACCAGCCCCAGCATTTT.

In its sample, this clonotype was seen a few times. The chain couples TRBV13 to TRBJ2-5; 10 nucleotides align to TRBD2. This CDR3 has 18 amino acids. Germline V gene sequence: CDR1 PRHDT, CDR2 FYEKMQ (reference sequence). V was pared by 0 bases and J by 4 bases, with 11 bases of the junction left unmatched. CDR3 bases: TGTGCCAGCAGCTTAGGGTCTAGCGGGAGCTTCAGAGGAGAGACCCAGTACTTC. This gives the protein CASSLGSSGSFRGETQYF.

The chain is built from TRBV3-1 and TRBJ1-6, with 11 bases identical to TRBD1. This CDR3 comprises 15 residues. The V gene end was trimmed by 3 bases and the J gene end by 10 bases; junction bases not matched to a gene: 5. CDR1 and CDR2 from the germline V gene are LGHDT and YNNKEL (reference sequence). The DNA for the CDR3 is TGTGCCAGCAGCCAGGGGACAGGGGGGATCTCACCCCTCCACTTT. Translating it yields CASSQGTGGISPLHF. Looking up the rest from reference TRBV3-1 and TRBJ1-6 gives the full variable domain: DTAVSQTPKYLVTQMGNDKSIKCEQNLGHDTMYWYKQDSKKFLKIMFSYNNKELIINETVPNRFSPKSPDKAHLNLHINSLELGDSAVYFCASSQGTGGISPLHFGNGTRLTVT.

The rearrangement uses TRBV6-1 and TRBJ2-2; 9 bases match TRBD1. Looked up from germline, CDR1 is MNHNS and CDR2 is SASEGT. Trimming took 7 bases from V and 4 from J; bases not matched to a gene: 19. CDR3 length equals 19 residues. Here the CDR3 DNA reads TGTGCCAGCATCCAGCTGGGACAGGGAGAAGAAGTCGGCACCGGGGAGCTGTTTTTT. Translated, it gives CASIQLGQGEEVGTGELFF.

The chain couples TRBV13 to TRBJ2-1; the match to TRBD2 covers 9 bases. The trim removed 4 bases at V and 15 bases at J, leaving 22 bases unmatched. The CDR3 is 17 residues long. Germline values: CDR1 PRHDT, CDR2 FYEKMQ (reference sequence). CDR3 amino acids: CASSSPRPSLSGSQRFF. The CDR3 bases are TGTGCCAGCAGCTCCCCCCGGCCCTCTCTTAGCGGGAGCCAGAGGTTCTTC.

About this clonotype itself: A much larger clone differs from this one at a single base, so this may be a read error. The V call is TRBV6-1, the J call TRBJ1-5, with D unclear. Germline assignment: CDR1 MNHNS and CDR2 SASEGT. The CDR3 consists of 12 residues. V shed 6 bases and J shed 1 base, with 4 bases lying between them. The CDR3 DNA is TGTGCCAGCAGGTTAAGCAATCAGCCCCAGCATTTT. This codes for CASRLSNQPQHF.

The chain uses TRBV7-8 and TRBJ2-1; D not resolved. The CDR3 has 13 amino acids. CDR1 is SGHVS, CDR2 FQNEAQ, per germline. V was cut by 0 bases and J by 8 bases, with 8 bases left in between. The CDR3 DNA is TGTGCCAGCAGCTTAGCTCTTTCGGATGAGCAGTTCTTC. This encodes CASSLALSDEQFF.

V is TRBV4-1 and J is TRBJ2-7; 10 nucleotides align to TRBD2. The V and J ends lost 4 bases and 5 bases, in that order; junction bases with no gene match: 5. The V gene's germline CDR1 is MGHRA and CDR2 YSYEKL. This CDR3 contains 14 residues. The CDR3 coding sequence is TGCGCCAGCAGCCGAACTAGCGGGATGAACGAGCAGTACTTC. Translating gives CASSRTSGMNEQYF.

The chain combines TRBV18 with TRBJ2-7; D possibly corresponds to TRBD1 (6 bases). With the DNA end fitting TRBJ2-5 better, the J assignment may be wrong. Germline assignment: CDR1 KGHSH and CDR2 LQKENI. This CDR3 comprises 15 residues. The DNA of the CDR3 is TGTGCCAGCTCACCATCAGCAGGGGTCGGGGAGACCCAGTACTTC. Translating it yields CASSPSAGVGETQYF.

The chain couples TRBV9 to TRBJ2-3; D not certain. This CDR3 comprises 14 residues. V lost 1 base and J 11 bases, leaving 17 bases between the germline ends. Germline CDR1 SGDLS, CDR2 YYNGEE. CDR3: CASSVNPSEGGQYF. The DNA of the CDR3 is TGTGCCAGCAGCGTAAACCCCTCCGAAGGTGGGCAGTATTTT. The full variable domain, its missing parts supplied by reference TRBV9 and TRBJ2-3, is DSGVTQTPKHLITATGQRVTLRCSPRSGDLSVYWYQQSLDQGLQFLIQYYNGEERAKGNILERFSAQQFPDLHSELNLSSLELGDSALYFCASSVNPSEGGQYFGPGTRLTVL.